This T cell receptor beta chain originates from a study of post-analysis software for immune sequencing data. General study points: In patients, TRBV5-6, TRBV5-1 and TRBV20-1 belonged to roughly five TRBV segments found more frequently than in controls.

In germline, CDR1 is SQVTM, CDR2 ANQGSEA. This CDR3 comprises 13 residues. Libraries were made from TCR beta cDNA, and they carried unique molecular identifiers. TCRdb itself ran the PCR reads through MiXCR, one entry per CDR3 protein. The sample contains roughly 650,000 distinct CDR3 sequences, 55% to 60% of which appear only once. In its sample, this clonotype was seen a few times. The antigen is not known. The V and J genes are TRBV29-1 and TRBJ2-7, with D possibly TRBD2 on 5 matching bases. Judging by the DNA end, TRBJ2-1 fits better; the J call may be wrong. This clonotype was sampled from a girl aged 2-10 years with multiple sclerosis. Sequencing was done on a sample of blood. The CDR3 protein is CSVQARRTNEQFF. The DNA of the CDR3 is TGCAGCGTCCAGGCGCGGAGGACGAATGAGCAGTTCTTC.